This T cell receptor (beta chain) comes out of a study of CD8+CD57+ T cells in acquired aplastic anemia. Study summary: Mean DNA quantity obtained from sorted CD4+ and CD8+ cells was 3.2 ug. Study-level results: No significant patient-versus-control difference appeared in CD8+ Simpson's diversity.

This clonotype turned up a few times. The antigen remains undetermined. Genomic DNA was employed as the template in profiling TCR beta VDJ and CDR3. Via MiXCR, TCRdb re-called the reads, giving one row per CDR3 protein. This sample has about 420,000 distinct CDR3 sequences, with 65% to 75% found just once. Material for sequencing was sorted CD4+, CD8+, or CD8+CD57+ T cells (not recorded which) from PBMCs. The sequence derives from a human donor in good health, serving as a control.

In DNA form, the CDR3 reads TGCAGTGCCCCGGACAGCTCTGGAAACACCATATATTTT. This gives the protein CSAPDSSGNTIYF. The V gene is TRBV20-1, the J gene TRBJ1-3, with D perhaps TRBD1 (6 bases). Trimming pared 6 bases from V and 0 bases from J, leaving 9 bases between. The CDR3 is made up of 13 amino acids. Germline V CDR1 and CDR2: DFQATT, SNEGSKA (reference sequence).